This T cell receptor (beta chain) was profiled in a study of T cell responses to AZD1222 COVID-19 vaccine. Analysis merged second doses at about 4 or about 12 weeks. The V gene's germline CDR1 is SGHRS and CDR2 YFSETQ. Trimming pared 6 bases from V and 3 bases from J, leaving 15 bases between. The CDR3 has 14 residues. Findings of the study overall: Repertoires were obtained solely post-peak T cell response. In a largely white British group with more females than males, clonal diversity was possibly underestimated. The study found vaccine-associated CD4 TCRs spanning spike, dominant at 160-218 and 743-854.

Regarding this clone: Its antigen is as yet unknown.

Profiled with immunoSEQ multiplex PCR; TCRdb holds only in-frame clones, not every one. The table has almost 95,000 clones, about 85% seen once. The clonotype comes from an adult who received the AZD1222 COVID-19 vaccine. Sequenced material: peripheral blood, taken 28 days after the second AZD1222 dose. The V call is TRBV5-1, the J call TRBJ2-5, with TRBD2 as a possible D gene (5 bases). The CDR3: CASMVGSGEETQYF. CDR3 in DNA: TGCGCCAGCATGGTCGGGTCCGGGGAAGAGACCCAGTACTTC.